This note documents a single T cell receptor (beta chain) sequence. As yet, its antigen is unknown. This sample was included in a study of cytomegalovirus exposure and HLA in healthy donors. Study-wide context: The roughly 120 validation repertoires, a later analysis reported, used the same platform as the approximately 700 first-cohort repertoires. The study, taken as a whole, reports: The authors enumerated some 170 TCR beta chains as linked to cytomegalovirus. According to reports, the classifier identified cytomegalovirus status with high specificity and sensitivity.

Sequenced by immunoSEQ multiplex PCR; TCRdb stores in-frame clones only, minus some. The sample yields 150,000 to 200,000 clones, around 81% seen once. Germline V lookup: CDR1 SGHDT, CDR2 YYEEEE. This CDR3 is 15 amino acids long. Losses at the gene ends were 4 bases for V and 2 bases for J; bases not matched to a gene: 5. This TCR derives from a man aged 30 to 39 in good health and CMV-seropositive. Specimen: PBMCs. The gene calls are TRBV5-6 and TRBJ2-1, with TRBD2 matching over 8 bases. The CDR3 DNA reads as TGTGCCAGCAGCCCGACTAGCGAGACCTACAATGAGCAGTTCTTC. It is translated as CASSPTSETYNEQFF. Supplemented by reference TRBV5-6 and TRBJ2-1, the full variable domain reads DAGVTQSPTHLIKTRGQQVTLRCSPKSGHDTVSWYQQALGQGPQFIFQYYEEEERQRGNFPDRFSGHQFPNYSSELNVNALLLGDSALYLCASSPTSETYNEQFFGPGTRLTVL.